What follows are 26 T cell receptor beta chains derived from one specimen sequenced in a study of beta chain features in type 1 diabetes. TCRB transcripts that were expressed got sequenced, as all of the isolated RNA had been reverse transcribed. Profiled with immunoSEQ multiplex PCR; TCRdb holds only in-frame clones, not every one. The sample includes hundreds of thousands of clones, about 30% of them seen just once. Sequencing used naive CD4+ T cells from blood. These receptors all stem from a man between 18 and 35 years old in good health.

This chain connects TRBV9 to TRBJ2-7, with no clear D. The germline V gene encodes CDR1 SGDLS and CDR2 YYNGEE. CDR3 length: 13 amino acids. V lost 3 bases and J 7 bases, leaving 14 bases between the germline ends. The CDR3 region is CASSDSLLREQYF. In DNA, the CDR3 is TGTGCCAGCAGCGACAGCCTCCTCCGGGAGCAGTACTTC. The variable domain in full, completed from reference TRBV9 and TRBJ2-7, reads DSGVTQTPKHLITATGQRVTLRCSPRSGDLSVYWYQQSLDQGLQFLIQYYNGEERAKGNILERFSAQQFPDLHSELNLSSLELGDSALYFCASSDSLLREQYFGPGTRLTVT.

V and J are TRBV25-1 and TRBJ1-2; D gene ambiguous. CDR3 size: 13 residues. Germline assignment: CDR1 MGHDK and CDR2 SYGVNS. Trimming left V 8 bases short and J 3 bases short, with 13 bases between. The CDR3 spells CASHGIWDYGYTF. The CDR3 DNA sequence: TGTGCCAGCCACGGAATTTGGGACTATGGCTACACCTTC.

This clone was observed a single time. This rearrangement joins TRBV11-3 to TRBJ2-1, with 9 positions matching TRBD2. The CDR3 extends over 15 amino acids. V shed 3 bases and J 6 bases; nucleotides not matched to a gene: 6. The germline CDR1 and CDR2 sequences are SGHNT and YENEEA. DNA for the CDR3: TGTGCCAGCAGCTTGGCCGGGACTAGCTCCAATGAGCAGTTCTTC. Its translation is CASSLAGTSSNEQFF.

This clone was recorded a few times. The rearrangement links TRBV30 to TRBJ2-7; no clear D. CDR1 and CDR2 (germline): GTSNPN, SVGIG (reference sequence). The CDR3 totals 12 residues. V was shortened by 0 bases and J by 6 bases, with 9 bases between the two germline ends. CDR3 in DNA: TGTGCCTGGAGTGTGGGGATTGGCGAGCAGTACTTC. The encoded protein is CAWSVGIGEQYF. The whole variable domain, filled in from reference TRBV30 and TRBJ2-7, reads SQTIHQWPATLVQPVGSPLSLECTVEGTSNPNLYWYRQAAGRGLQLLFYSVGIGQISSEVPQNLSASRPQDRQFILSSKKLLLSDSGFYLCAWSVGIGEQYFGPGTRLTVT.

The chain is built from TRBV2 and TRBJ1-2, with unresolved D. This CDR3 contains 13 residues. Trimming removed 6 bases at V and 5 bases at J, with 13 bases between. Germline assignment: CDR1 SNHLY and CDR2 FYNNEI. CDR3 region: CASRSGSQYGYTF. The CDR3 nucleotides are TGTGCCAGCAGGTCGGGATCCCAGTATGGCTACACCTTC.

V is TRBV30 and J is TRBJ1-5, with 10 bases that match TRBD1. Germline lookup yields CDR1 GTSNPN and CDR2 SVGIG (reference sequence). V was clipped by 0 bases and J by 7 bases; unmatched bases: 3. The CDR3 consists of 14 residues. The DNA for the CDR3 is TGTGCCTGGAGTGTACTGGACAGGGGGCAGCCCCAGCATTTT. This gives the protein CAWSVLDRGQPQHF.

CDR3 sequence: CASSPGTGGQETQYF. In DNA, the CDR3 is TGTGCCAGCTCCCCCGGGACAGGGGGCCAAGAGACCCAGTACTTC. The chain carries TRBV18 and TRBJ2-5; 11 bases fit TRBD1. The CDR3 covers 15 residues. CDR1 is KGHSH and CDR2 is LQKENI in the germline V gene. Trimming removed 6 bases from V and 1 base from J; junction bases left unmatched: 4.

The rearrangement uses TRBV2 and TRBJ1-1; D remains unclear. CDR3 size: 14 residues. The V end was cut by 5 bases, the J end by 0 bases, with 10 bases between. Germline V gene data show CDR1 as SNHLY and CDR2 as FYNNEI. Written as DNA, the CDR3 is TGTGCCAGCAGTTTTGGGCGTCTGAACACTGAAGCTTTCTTT. Translation gives CASSFGRLNTEAFF.

The chain links TRBV15 to TRBJ2-7, with D hard to call. Germline V CDR1 and CDR2: LNHNV, YYDKDF (reference sequence). Deletions cut 0 bases from V and 3 bases from J, with 12 bases between. CDR3 length equals 15 residues. The DNA of the CDR3 is TGTGCCACCAGCAGAGATCGGGCCACCAACTACGAGCAGTACTTC. Protein: CATSRDRATNYEQYF. The entire variable domain, with the rest obtained from reference TRBV15 and TRBJ2-7, is as follows: DAMVIQNPRYQVTQFGKPVTLSCSQTLNHNVMYWYQQKSSQAPKLLFHYYDKDFNNEADTPDNFQSRRPNTSFCFLDIRSPGLGDTAMYLCATSRDRATNYEQYFGPGTRLTVT.

A word on this clone: Other DNA sequences in this specimen translate into the identical CDR3. The CDR3 DNA reads as TGTGCCAGCAGTTACGACACGTCTGGGGCCAACGTCCTGACTTTC. It yields the protein CASSYDTSGANVLTF. The rearrangement uses TRBV6-5 and TRBJ2-6; the D is unclear. Germline V gives CDR1 MNHEY, CDR2 SVGAGI. This CDR3 has 15 amino acids. Trimming removed 2 bases at V and 1 base at J, with 6 bases between.

V gene TRBV18 combines with J gene TRBJ2-3; weak D call: TRBD2 (6 bases). V was pared by 2 bases and J by 2 bases, with 14 bases between. The CDR3 spans 16 residues. Looked up from germline, CDR1 is KGHSH and CDR2 is LQKENI. The CDR3 coding sequence is TGTGCCAGCTCACCATTGGAGGGCGGCCCCACAGATACGCAGTATTTT. Translating it yields CASSPLEGGPTDTQYF.

The chain employs TRBV5-4 and TRBJ1-4; no reliable D call. Germline lookup yields CDR1 SGHNT and CDR2 YYREEE (reference sequence). V lost 3 bases, J lost 0 bases, and 12 bases lay in between. This CDR3 spans 16 amino acids. CDR3 residues: CASSWTPGPTNEKLFF. CDR3 DNA: TGTGCCAGCAGCTGGACTCCAGGACCAACTAATGAAAAACTGTTTTTT.

This chain links TRBV27 with TRBJ2-1; D unresolved. Germline loops: CDR1 MNHEY, CDR2 SMNVEV (reference sequence). V lost 6 bases to trimming and J lost 1 base, with 10 bases between them. CDR3 length: 14 amino acids. The DNA of the CDR3 is TGTGCCAGCAGGCCCGACACATCCTACAATGAGCAGTTCTTC. Its translation: CASRPDTSYNEQFF.

This clone was observed a handful of times. The genes are TRBV2 and TRBJ2-1, with 8 bases matching TRBD2. The CDR3 extends over 14 amino acids. Looked up from germline, CDR1 is SNHLY and CDR2 is FYNNEI. The V segment lost 5 bases and the J segment 3 bases; nucleotides outside the gene matches: 3. The CDR3 sequence: CASSRTSSYNEQFF. The CDR3, as DNA: TGTGCCAGCAGTCGGACTAGCAGCTACAATGAGCAGTTCTTC.

The chain joins TRBV29-1 to TRBJ2-5; 7 bases are shared with TRBD2. Germline CDR1 is SQVTM and CDR2 is ANQGSEA. V was pared by 6 bases and J by 2 bases, with 9 bases of the junction left unmatched. The CDR3 spans 14 residues. The chain's CDR3 is CSVVGTTLQETQYF. The DNA of the CDR3 is TGCAGCGTCGTCGGGACTACGCTACAAGAGACCCAGTACTTC.

The rearrangement uses TRBV30 and TRBJ2-7, with 7 bases that match TRBD1. Germline V gene sequence: CDR1 GTSNPN, CDR2 SVGIG (reference sequence). Trimming removed 0 bases from V and 5 bases from J; junction bases left unmatched: 7. The CDR3 sequence is 14 residues long. Here the CDR3 DNA reads TGTGCCTGGAGTGTACTGACAGGGTTTAACGAGCAGTACTTC. This translates into CAWSVLTGFNEQYF.

The chain is built from TRBV9 and TRBJ2-1; 7 bases are a match to TRBD2. From germline, CDR1 is SGDLS and CDR2 YYNGEE. Trimming at V came to 4 bases and at J to 10 bases, leaving 5 bases not matched to a gene. The CDR3 is 12 residues long. The CDR3 protein is CASSRLADEQFF. CDR3 DNA sequence: TGTGCCAGCAGCCGACTAGCAGACGAGCAGTTCTTC.

DNA for the CDR3: TGTGCCATCAGTGGTTCGATTGGACGCAATGAGCAGTTCTTC. Its translation: CAISGSIGRNEQFF. The chain joins TRBV10-3 to TRBJ2-1; no clear D gene. Between the trimmed V and J ends, which lost 4 bases and 6 bases, there was a span of 13 bases. Germline V gene lookup returns CDR1 ENHRY and CDR2 SYGVKD. This CDR3 contains 14 residues.

This clone was observed a few times. This chain links TRBV28 with TRBJ2-1; 10 bases agree with TRBD2. V shed 7 bases, J shed 0 bases, and the junction held 9 bases outside the gene matches. Germline V lookup: CDR1 MDHEN, CDR2 SYDVKM. The CDR3 loop spans 17 amino acids. The DNA of the CDR3 is TGTGCCAGCATAGGTAGCGGGAGGTCCAACTCCTACAATGAGCAGTTCTTC. This encodes CASIGSGRSNSYNEQFF.

This chain joins TRBV25-1 and TRBJ1-2, with D possibly being TRBD1 (5 bases). The germline V gene encodes CDR1 MGHDK and CDR2 SYGVNS. The V end lost 4 bases, the J end lost 2 bases, and 14 bases lay between the germline ends. The CDR3 is 15 amino acids. The CDR3 DNA sequence: TGTGCCAGCAGTGGCCAGAACACAGGAAACTATGGCTACACCTTC. Translating it yields CASSGQNTGNYGYTF.

V is TRBV18 and J is TRBJ2-1, with 8 bases fitting TRBD1. V was pared by 2 bases and J by 6 bases, with 3 bases of the junction left unmatched. This CDR3 is 14 amino acids long. Germline loops: CDR1 KGHSH, CDR2 LQKENI. The chain's CDR3 is CASSPMDRVNEQFF. For the CDR3, the DNA is TGTGCCAGCTCACCAATGGACAGGGTCAATGAGCAGTTCTTC.

This chain connects TRBV18 to TRBJ2-7; D perhaps matches TRBD1 (5 bases). The germline V gene encodes CDR1 KGHSH and CDR2 LQKENI. The CDR3 totals 15 residues. V lost 3 bases to trimming and J lost 7 bases, with 19 bases between them. The CDR3 DNA sequence: TGTGCCAGCTCACCGAAAGCAGGGAACTCGAGAGAGCAGTACTTC. Translating it yields CASSPKAGNSREQYF. The full variable domain, its missing parts supplied by reference TRBV18 and TRBJ2-7, is NAGVMQNPRHLVRRRGQEARLRCSPMKGHSHVYWYRQLPEEGLKFMVYLQKENIIDESGMPKERFSAEFPKEGPSILRIQQVVRGDSAAYFCASSPKAGNSREQYFGPGTRLTVT.

The chain is built from TRBV4-3 and TRBJ2-7; 8 bases align to TRBD1. The CDR3 has 16 amino acids. Germline V gene lookup returns CDR1 LGHNA and CDR2 YSLEER. V lost 0 bases to trimming and J lost 3 bases; unmatched junction nucleotides: 7. In DNA form, the CDR3 reads TGCGCCAGCAGCCAAGATCTTAACACAGGGGGCTACGAGCAGTACTTC. Its protein product is CASSQDLNTGGYEQYF.

This clone was counted only a few times. The chain links TRBV2 to TRBJ2-7; 12 bases line up with TRBD2. CDR3 length equals 13 residues. V shed 6 bases, J shed 3 bases, and the junction held 0 bases outside the gene matches. Germline CDR1 is SNHLY and CDR2 is FYNNEI. CDR3 protein: CASRTSGSYEQYF. The CDR3 DNA reads TGTGCCAGCAGGACTAGCGGGAGCTACGAGCAGTACTTC.

This clone has more than one count but fewer than ten. This chain joins TRBV5-1 and TRBJ2-7; D is perhaps TRBD2 (6 bases). In germline, CDR1 is SGHRS, CDR2 YFSETQ. V was cut by 0 bases and J by 2 bases, with 12 bases left in between. CDR3 length: 15 amino acids. This chain's CDR3 is CASSLVEGRTYEQYF. The CDR3 DNA reads as TGCGCCAGCAGCTTGGTGGAGGGAAGGACCTACGAGCAGTACTTC.

This clone was recorded a few times. The chain is built from TRBV14 and TRBJ2-4; D remains unclear. V lost 1 base, J lost 9 bases, and 7 bases lay in between. The germline V gene encodes CDR1 SGHDN and CDR2 FVKESK. The CDR3 extends over 12 amino acids. The DNA for the CDR3 is TGTGCCAGCAGCCAAGTAGGATCCATTCAGTACTTC. Translation gives CASSQVGSIQYF.